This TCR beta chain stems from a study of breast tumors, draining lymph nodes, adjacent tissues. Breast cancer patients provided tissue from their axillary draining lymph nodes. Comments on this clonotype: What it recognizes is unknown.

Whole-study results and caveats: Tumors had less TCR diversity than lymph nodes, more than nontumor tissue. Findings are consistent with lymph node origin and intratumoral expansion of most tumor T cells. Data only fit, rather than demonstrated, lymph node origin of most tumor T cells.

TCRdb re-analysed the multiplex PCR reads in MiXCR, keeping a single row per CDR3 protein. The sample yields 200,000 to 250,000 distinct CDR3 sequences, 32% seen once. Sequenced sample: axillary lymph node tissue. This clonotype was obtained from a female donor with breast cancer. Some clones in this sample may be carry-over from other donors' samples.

CDR3 nucleotides: TGTGCCAGCAGCTCCCCCAGGCTCCCAGAAGCTTTCTTT. Protein product: CASSSPRLPEAFF. The gene calls are TRBV11-3 and TRBJ1-1; D is uncertain. V lost 4 bases and J lost 8, with 14 bases in between. CDR1 is SGHNT, CDR2 YENEEA, per germline. This CDR3 contains 13 residues. Supplemented by reference TRBV11-3 and TRBJ1-1, the full variable domain reads EAGVVQSPRYKIIEKKQPVAFWCNPISGHNTLYWYLQNLGQGPELLIRYENEEAVDDSQLPKDRFSAERLKGVDSTLKIQPAELGDSAVYLCASSSPRLPEAFFGQGTRLTVV.